This TCR beta chain was observed in a study of shared clonotypes between healthy human individuals. The assay was run at deep level. The method was immunoSEQ multiplex PCR; TCRdb's version includes in-frame clones alone and lacks a portion of them. Altogether about a million clones are present, about 74% being singletons, with the ten largest covering about 1.5%. Germline V gene data show CDR1 as SGHTA and CDR2 as FQGNSA. The CDR3 has 14 residues. Trimming took 4 bases from V and 2 from J, leaving 8 bases between them. Input material: memory CD4+ T cells sorted from blood. Indicated subset: CD45RA-negative fraction. This chain links TRBV7-2 with TRBJ1-4; D remains ambiguous. The clonotype was recovered from a man aged 18 to 30 in good health. CDR3 loop: CASSSRRTNEKLFF. As DNA, the CDR3 is TGTGCCAGCAGCTCTCGGAGGACTAATGAAAAACTGTTTTTT.